This entry lists 18 T cell receptor beta chains sequenced from one sample in a study of human T cells and chemical hapten exposure. Time point indicated: pre-sensitization, week 0. Specified treatment: therapeutic diphenylcyclopropenone sensitization with weekly scalp DPC. In TCRdb, the RACE reads were re-called with MiXCR into one record per CDR3 protein. The data contain roughly 80,000 distinct CDR3 sequences, about 14% of them singletons. This specimen consisted of whole blood, obtained in connection with sensitization to the hapten diphenylcyclopropenone (DPC). These TCRs come from a woman in her 50s with alopecia areata. Some clones in this sample may be carry-over from other donors' samples.

Only a few counts were recorded for this clonotype. This chain connects TRBV20-1 to TRBJ1-5; D remains unclear. CDR3 length equals 13 residues. CDR1 and CDR2 (germline): DFQATT, SNEGSKA (reference sequence). V lost 3 bases and J 2 bases, leaving 8 bases between the germline ends. The CDR3 DNA follows: TGCAGTGCTAGTTCCCTTGGCAATCAGCCCCAGCATTTT. Its protein product is CSASSLGNQPQHF.

V is TRBV12-3 or TRBV12-4 and J is TRBJ2-1; D might be TRBD2 (6 bases). The CDR3 spans 15 residues. V dropped 5 bases and J dropped 6 bases, with 17 bases sitting between them. CDR3 DNA sequence: TGTGCCAGCAGTCCGAGGGACTCCCGCCGCAATGAGCAGTTCTTC. Amino acid sequence: CASSPRDSRRNEQFF.

This clonotype was detected a few times. V is TRBV29-1 and J is TRBJ2-1; possible D gene TRBD1, 6 bases. V was pared by 8 bases and J by 0 bases, with 11 bases between. CDR1 SQVTM and CDR2 ANQGSEA come from the germline V gene. The CDR3 covers 13 residues. DNA for the CDR3: TGCAGCTCCGAGGACAGCTCCTACAATGAGCAGTTCTTC. It translates to CSSEDSSYNEQFF.

This chain uses TRBV6-1 with TRBJ2-2; D is ambiguous. The CDR3 length is 12 residues. Trimming removed 7 bases at V and 7 bases at J, with 10 bases between. Germline V lookup: CDR1 MNHNS, CDR2 SASEGT. CDR3: CASNPPVGELFF. DNA of the CDR3: TGTGCCAGCAACCCGCCAGTCGGGGAGCTGTTTTTT.

The V gene is TRBV28, the J gene TRBJ2-4, with D uncertain. The CDR3 length is 15 residues. Per the germline V gene, CDR1 is MDHEN and CDR2 is SYDVKM. V was pared by 5 bases and J by 0 bases, with 11 bases between. The CDR3 nucleotides read TGTGCCAGCAGTCCACCAGGTCTAGCCAAAAACATTCAGTACTTC. Its protein is CASSPPGLAKNIQYF. The full variable domain, rest sourced from reference TRBV28 and TRBJ2-4, is DVKVTQSSRYLVKRTGEKVFLECVQDMDHENMFWYRQDPGLGLRLIYFSYDVKMKEKGDIPEGYSVSREKKERFSLILESASTNQTSMYLCASSPPGLAKNIQYFGAGTRLSVL.

The chain joins TRBV28 to TRBJ2-3; D not resolved. The germline V and J ends were trimmed by 10 bases and 0 bases, with 11 bases remaining between them. Per germline, CDR1 MDHEN and CDR2 SYDVKM. This CDR3 spans 13 amino acids. The CDR3 DNA reads as TGTGCCATATATGAACCCAGCACAGATACGCAGTATTTT. This encodes CAIYEPSTDTQYF.

This rearrangement joins TRBV29-1 to TRBJ2-5, with D unresolved. The length of the CDR3 is 12 residues. The ends were cut back, 3 bases at V and 5 bases at J, with 10 bases in the middle. Germline V gene lookup returns CDR1 SQVTM and CDR2 ANQGSEA. As DNA, the CDR3 is TGCAGCGTTGATGACGGAATGGAGACCCAGTACTTC. Its translation: CSVDDGMETQYF.

This clonotype was detected ten times or more. The CDR3, as DNA: TGTGCCAGCAGCTTACGAGGCGGCGGGGAAAAACTGTTTTTT. It codes for CASSLRGGGEKLFF. The rearrangement links TRBV7-2 to TRBJ1-4; D not resolved. Trimming shortened V by 2 bases and J by 8 bases, and 12 bases separated the two germline ends. The germline CDR1 and CDR2 sequences are SGHTA and FQGNSA. CDR3 size: 14 residues.

This rearrangement joins TRBV4-1 to TRBJ2-5; TRBD2 is a possible D gene (6 bases). The germline gives CDR1 MGHRA, CDR2 YSYEKL. V gave up 1 base and J gave up 1 base, with 19 bases separating them. This CDR3 is built from 18 residues. The DNA for the CDR3 is TGCGCCAGCAGCCAAGTTTACGGGGGTCGGGGTCCCCAAGAGACCCAGTACTTC. Translated: CASSQVYGGRGPQETQYF.

This clonotype appeared a few times. The chain has TRBV28 and TRBJ1-1; D unresolved. This CDR3 contains 14 residues. The ends were cut back, 7 bases at V and 5 bases at J, with 17 bases in the middle. Germline V gene data show CDR1 as MDHEN and CDR2 as SYDVKM. The CDR3 DNA is TGTGCCAGCAAAATCATTTTAGTTCGGACTGAAGCTTTCTTT. Translating gives CASKIILVRTEAFF.

The chain carries TRBV28 and TRBJ1-2, with 7 bases matching TRBD1. The germline gives CDR1 MDHEN, CDR2 SYDVKM. CDR3 length: 14 residues. Trimming at V came to 4 bases and at J to 8 bases, leaving 10 bases not matched to a gene. CDR3 region: CASSYAGGTMGYTF. CDR3 DNA: TGTGCCAGCAGTTACGCAGGGGGAACTATGGGCTACACCTTC.

The V and J genes are TRBV7-9 and TRBJ2-7; no definite D call. With 5 bases removed from V and 2 bases from J, the gap between germline ends came to 19 bases. The CDR3 loop spans 16 amino acids. Germline V gene sequence: CDR1 SEHNR, CDR2 FQNEAQ (reference sequence). The CDR3 sequence is CASSISPPIETYEQYF. The CDR3 nucleotides read TGTGCCAGCAGCATAAGTCCTCCCATTGAAACCTACGAGCAGTACTTC.

This clonotype was picked up a small number of times. This rearrangement joins TRBV6-5 to TRBJ1-4; 7 bases are shared with TRBD1. This CDR3 comprises 13 residues. Germline lookup yields CDR1 MNHEY and CDR2 SVGAGI. The V gene end was trimmed by 6 bases and the J gene end by 8 bases; junction bases not matched to a gene: 6. The CDR3 loop reads CASSMTGNEKLFF. CDR3 nucleotides: TGTGCCAGCAGCATGACAGGGAACGAAAAACTGTTTTTT.

This clonotype was found a few times. The chain links TRBV6-5 to TRBJ1-3, with D hard to call. This CDR3 comprises 14 residues. Trimming removed 4 bases from V and 9 bases from J, with 16 bases in between. Germline CDR1 is MNHEY and CDR2 is SVGAGI. The CDR3 spells CASSSPATGATIYF. The CDR3 nucleotides read TGTGCCAGCAGTTCCCCCGCGACTGGAGCCACCATATATTTT.

There are many counts of this clonotype. The gene calls are TRBV18 and TRBJ2-3, with TRBD2 as a possible D gene (5 bases). V gave up 4 bases and J gave up 3 bases, with 8 bases separating them. The length of the CDR3 is 13 residues. From germline, CDR1 is KGHSH and CDR2 LQKENI. As DNA, the CDR3 is TGTGCCAGCTCACTGAGGGAGACAGATACGCAGTATTTT. It yields the protein CASSLRETDTQYF.

V usage is TRBV20-1 and J usage is TRBJ2-2; D is possibly TRBD1 or TRBD2 (6 bases each). Trimming pared 6 bases from V and 0 bases from J, leaving 11 bases between. Per the germline V gene, CDR1 is DFQATT and CDR2 is SNEGSKA (reference sequence). The CDR3 is 14 amino acids. CDR3 protein: CSARRGPNTGELFF. The DNA for the CDR3 is TGCAGTGCAAGACGGGGGCCGAACACCGGGGAGCTGTTTTTT.

This clonotype has more than one count but fewer than ten. The chain combines TRBV11-2 with TRBJ1-4; D uncertain. The germline V and J ends were trimmed by 1 base and 5 bases, with 14 bases remaining between them. Germline assignment: CDR1 SGHAT and CDR2 FQNNGV. The length of the CDR3 is 16 residues. CDR3 sequence: CASSLVLSVPNEKLFF. CDR3 coding DNA: TGTGCCAGCAGCTTAGTCTTGTCGGTGCCAAATGAAAAACTGTTTTTT.

The genes are TRBV20-1 and TRBJ2-1; 10 bases agree with TRBD2. V shed 5 bases and J 7 bases; nucleotides not matched to a gene: 14. CDR1 is DFQATT and CDR2 is SNEGSKA in the germline V gene (reference sequence). This CDR3 contains 16 residues. This CDR3 is CSAPAVGLAGANEQFF. The DNA of the CDR3 is TGCAGTGCTCCGGCGGTTGGGCTAGCGGGAGCAAATGAGCAGTTCTTC.